The 30 T cell receptor beta chains listed next were all sequenced from one sample in a study of CD8 T cells in Susac syndrome. RNA amounts of about 0.5 to 1 ug underwent reverse transcription with random hexamers. In TCRdb, the immunoSEQ multiplex PCR reads were re-called with MiXCR into one record per CDR3 protein. The table lists over 150,000 distinct CDR3 sequences, just under 95% of them singletons. The specimen sequenced was CD4+ T cells from PBMCs. The source is a human donor with Susac syndrome.

This clonotype occurred once. J is TRBJ1-1 and V is TRBV28; TRBD1 is a possible D gene (5 bases). The CDR3 contains 16 residues. CDR1 is MDHEN and CDR2 is SYDVKM in the germline V gene. The V gene lost 3 bases and the J gene lost 1 base, with 15 bases spanning the gap. The chain's CDR3 is CASSFSSGRRNTEAFF. As DNA, the CDR3 is TGTGCCAGCAGTTTCTCCTCGGGACGGAGGAACACTGAAGCTTTCTTT.

V usage is TRBV29-1 and J usage is TRBJ1-1, with 7 bases fitting TRBD1. With 3 bases clipped from V and 0 bases from J, the junction kept 4 bases outside the gene matches. CDR1 and CDR2 from the germline V gene are SQVTM and ANQGSEA. The CDR3 is made up of 14 amino acids. In nucleotides, the CDR3 is TGCAGCGTTGATAGGGGACAGATGAACACTGAAGCTTTCTTT. Protein sequence: CSVDRGQMNTEAFF.

The CDR3 DNA is TGTGCCAGCAGACAGGGGACTGAAGCTTTCTTT. Amino acids: CASRQGTEAFF. This chain links TRBV6-5 with TRBJ1-1, with 7 bases identical to TRBD1. Germline V lookup: CDR1 MNHEY, CDR2 SVGAGI. This CDR3 has 11 residues. J gave up 5 bases and V 6 bases, and 0 bases lay outside the gene matches.

This clonotype was observed once. The rearrangement links TRBV20-1 to TRBJ2-1, with TRBD2 as a possible D gene (6 bases). The V end lost 6 bases, the J end lost 8 bases, and 23 bases lay between the germline ends. The germline gives CDR1 DFQATT, CDR2 SNEGSKA (reference sequence). CDR3 length equals 15 residues. CDR3 in amino acids: CSAPNLLGSPDEQFF. CDR3 in DNA: TGCAGTGCACCGAACCTTCTCGGGAGCCCGGATGAGCAGTTCTTC.

This clonotype turned up a few times. The rearrangement links TRBV12-3 or TRBV12-4 to TRBJ1-1; D is ambiguous. V was trimmed by 1 base and J by 3 bases, leaving 9 bases between them. This CDR3 is built from 14 residues. The CDR3, as DNA: TGTGCCAGCAGTTTAGTCGGTGGGGACACTGAAGCTTTCTTT. Protein product: CASSLVGGDTEAFF.

This clonotype is a singleton in its sample. This sequence joins TRBV20-1 and TRBJ2-2; TRBD1 or TRBD2 may be the D gene (6 bases each). Between the trimmed V and J ends, which lost 1 base and 8 bases, there was a span of 17 bases. The germline gives CDR1 DFQATT, CDR2 SNEGSKA (reference sequence). The CDR3 has 15 amino acids. The CDR3 protein is CSARGPGGRSGELFF. CDR3 bases: TGCAGTGCTAGAGGGCCCGGGGGCCGGAGTGGGGAGCTGTTTTTT.

The rearrangement joins TRBV7-2 to TRBJ2-1; 9 bases fit TRBD1. The CDR3 extends over 14 amino acids. V lost 5 bases and J lost 8; bases outside the gene matches: 7. CDR1 SGHTA and CDR2 FQGNSA come from the germline V gene. CDR3 protein: CASSDPGQGYEQFF. The CDR3 bases are TGTGCCAGCAGCGACCCGGGACAGGGCTATGAGCAGTTCTTC.

The V and J genes are TRBV30 and TRBJ1-1, with D possibly being TRBD1 (6 bases). CDR1 GTSNPN and CDR2 SVGIG come from the germline V gene (reference sequence). The V end lost 3 bases, the J end lost 4 bases, and 9 bases lay between the germline ends. The CDR3 is 12 residues long. The CDR3 region is CAWSRGGTEAFF. The CDR3 DNA sequence: TGTGCCTGGAGCAGAGGGGGCACTGAAGCTTTCTTT.

CDR3 coding DNA: TGCAGCGTCGCCCCGGAACGGGGTACTGAAGCTTTCTTT. It translates to CSVAPERGTEAFF. This chain joins TRBV29-1 and TRBJ1-1; D is unclear. Trimming cost V 6 bases and J 5 bases, with 16 bases left between them. From germline, CDR1 is SQVTM and CDR2 ANQGSEA. This CDR3 comprises 13 residues.

The V and J genes are TRBV28 and TRBJ2-1; possible D gene TRBD2, 7 bases. The V end was cut by 1 base, the J end by 15 bases, with 13 bases between. The CDR3 has 12 residues. Germline CDR1 is MDHEN and CDR2 is SYDVKM. CDR3: CASSLLEGGPFF. DNA for the CDR3: TGTGCCAGCAGTTTATTGGAGGGGGGGCCGTTCTTC.

CDR3 coding DNA: TGTGCCAGCAGACCAAGGGGATTGGGTGAAAAACTGTTTTTT. Translated: CASRPRGLGEKLFF. The rearrangement links TRBV6-6 to TRBJ1-4, with D possibly being TRBD1 (5 bases). The V and J ends lost 6 bases and 7 bases respectively, with 15 bases between them. Per germline, CDR1 MNHNY and CDR2 SVGAGI (reference sequence). The CDR3 is 14 amino acids.

The CDR3 protein is CATSRTGQVNQPQHF. CDR3 nucleotides: TGTGCCACCAGCAGAACGGGACAGGTCAATCAGCCCCAGCATTTT. The rearrangement joins TRBV15 to TRBJ1-5; 8 nucleotides align to TRBD1. This CDR3 is 15 amino acids long. Per germline, CDR1 LNHNV and CDR2 YYDKDF (reference sequence). The ends lost 2 bases at V and 3 bases at J; junction bases unmatched: 3.

CDR3 protein: CSASSGGNTEAFF. CDR3 bases: TGCAGTGCTAGTTCGGGGGGGAACACTGAAGCTTTCTTT. This rearrangement joins TRBV20-1 to TRBJ1-1; D may be TRBD1 (5 bases). Germline V lookup: CDR1 DFQATT, CDR2 SNEGSKA (reference sequence). The CDR3 covers 13 residues. Trimming removed 3 bases from V and 1 base from J, with 9 bases in between.

This rearrangement joins TRBV20-1 to TRBJ2-1; the match to TRBD2 covers 10 bases. Trimming took 1 base from V and 4 from J; bases not matched to a gene: 4. This CDR3 has 15 amino acids. Germline CDR1 and CDR2: DFQATT and SNEGSKA (reference sequence). This CDR3 reads CSARGVLAGYNEQFF. CDR3 DNA sequence: TGCAGTGCTAGAGGGGTACTAGCGGGGTACAATGAGCAGTTCTTC.

The rearrangement uses TRBV29-1 and TRBJ2-7; D gene unclear. The CDR3 is 14 residues long. Trimming stripped 4 bases from V and 0 bases from J, with 13 bases between. The germline gives CDR1 SQVTM, CDR2 ANQGSEA. CDR3 residues: CSVVVHQSSYEQYF. The CDR3, as DNA: TGCAGCGTTGTAGTCCATCAGAGCTCCTACGAGCAGTACTTC.

This clonotype was observed once. The CDR3 coding sequence is TGTGCCACCGGGTCAGCCCCTTCACCCCTCCACTTT. It encodes CATGSAPSPLHF. The V call is TRBV2, the J call TRBJ1-6, with D unresolved. The CDR3 covers 12 residues. Germline CDR1 is SNHLY and CDR2 is FYNNEI. The V gene lost 10 bases and the J gene lost 9 bases, with 13 bases spanning the gap.

This chain links TRBV20-1 with TRBJ2-5; no clear D gene. Germline V gene sequence: CDR1 DFQATT, CDR2 SNEGSKA (reference sequence). The CDR3 is made up of 14 amino acids. V was cut by 0 bases and J by 0 bases, with 8 bases left in between. The CDR3 bases are TGCAGTGCTAGAGATCCGACAAACCAAGAGACCCAGTACTTC. Its translation is CSARDPTNQETQYF.

V gene TRBV5-1 combines with J gene TRBJ1-6, with 7 bases that match TRBD1. The germline CDR1 and CDR2 sequences are SGHRS and YFSETQ. With V trimmed by 4 bases and J by 10 bases, 2 bases remained unmatched. This CDR3 is 12 amino acids long. CDR3 DNA: TGCGCCAGCAGCACAGGGGTCTCACCCCTCCACTTT. Residues: CASSTGVSPLHF. Full variable domain (missing parts from reference TRBV5-1 and TRBJ1-6): KAGVTQTPRYLIKTRGQQVTLSCSPISGHRSVSWYQQTPGQGLQFLFEYFSETQRNKGNFPGRFSGRQFSNSRSEMNVSTLELGDSALYLCASSTGVSPLHFGNGTRLTVT.

The chain recombines TRBV27 with TRBJ2-1; either TRBD1 or TRBD2 may fit D (6 bases each). CDR3 length: 12 amino acids. V dropped 5 bases and J dropped 15 bases, with 17 bases sitting between them. Germline values: CDR1 MNHEY, CDR2 SMNVEV (reference sequence). The CDR3 DNA reads TGTGCCAGCAGTCCCCCCGGGGGCCGGCGGTTCTTC. Protein product: CASSPPGGRRFF.

V is TRBV29-1 and J is TRBJ1-1; the D is unclear. The CDR3 runs to 12 residues. CDR1 is SQVTM and CDR2 is ANQGSEA in the germline V gene. The ends were cut back, 6 bases at V and 3 bases at J, with 11 bases in the middle. CDR3 sequence: CSVAGRYTEAFF. The CDR3 nucleotides read TGCAGCGTCGCCGGACGGTACACTGAAGCTTTCTTT.

The J gene is TRBJ1-2, the V gene TRBV9; the match to TRBD1 covers 7 bases. The V and J ends lost 3 bases and 2 bases, in that order; junction bases with no gene match: 4. There are 14 residues in the CDR3. The germline V gene encodes CDR1 SGDLS and CDR2 YYNGEE. The CDR3 bases are TGTGCCAGCAGCGCGCCGGGACAGAACTATGGCTACACCTTC. It translates to CASSAPGQNYGYTF.

The chain employs TRBV29-1 and TRBJ2-1, with 7 bases identical to TRBD2. In germline, CDR1 is SQVTM, CDR2 ANQGSEA. Trimming removed 4 bases from V and 16 bases from J; junction bases left unmatched: 7. This CDR3 spans 10 amino acids. Written as DNA, the CDR3 is TGCAGCGTTGTGGCGCGGGAGATATTCTTC. This sequence encodes CSVVAREIFF.

V usage is TRBV19 and J usage is TRBJ2-5; 8 nucleotides agree with TRBD1. The length of the CDR3 is 13 residues. Germline assignment: CDR1 LNHDA and CDR2 SQIVND (reference sequence). J lost 7 bases, V lost 8 bases, and 9 bases had no gene match. The CDR3 protein is CASSTGAGATQYF. Here the CDR3 DNA reads TGTGCCAGTTCGACAGGGGCGGGTGCGACCCAGTACTTC.

The chain is built from TRBV7-8 and TRBJ1-2, with 7 bases lining up with TRBD1. Germline assignment: CDR1 SGHVS and CDR2 FQNEAQ. This CDR3 region has 14 residues. V shed 5 bases, J shed 8 bases, and the junction held 11 bases outside the gene matches. CDR3: CASSRIQGISGYTF. The CDR3 DNA reads as TGTGCCAGCAGCCGCATACAGGGGATCAGCGGCTACACCTTC.

This clonotype was seen a few times. The chain employs TRBV28 and TRBJ2-7; D may be TRBD1 (6 bases). The V gene lost 6 bases and the J gene lost 3 bases, with 12 bases spanning the gap. The CDR3 sequence is 13 residues long. CDR1 is MDHEN, CDR2 SYDVKM, per germline. CDR3 DNA: TGTGCCAGCAGGGCCGGGACAAACTACGAGCAGTACTTC. Translation: CASRAGTNYEQYF.

The chain's CDR3 is CASSLGPTEETQYF. In DNA form, the CDR3 reads TGTGCCAGCAGCTTGGGACCCACCGAAGAGACCCAGTACTTC. The chain couples TRBV5-4 to TRBJ2-5; D not certain. The germline gives CDR1 SGHNT, CDR2 YYREEE (reference sequence). The CDR3 loop spans 14 amino acids. Trimming took 0 bases from V and 3 from J, leaving 9 bases between them.

In this sample, this clonotype turned up once. The chain carries TRBV12-3 or TRBV12-4 and TRBJ1-1; D uncertain. The CDR3 has 12 residues. The V end lost 6 bases, the J end lost 5 bases, and 10 bases lay between the germline ends. The CDR3 protein is CASSAAITEAFF. CDR3 DNA sequence: TGTGCCAGCAGCGCGGCGATTACTGAAGCTTTCTTT.

This chain joins TRBV29-1 and TRBJ2-7, with no clear D. Germline CDR1 SQVTM, CDR2 ANQGSEA. The CDR3 loop spans 14 amino acids. The V end was cut by 7 bases, the J end by 0 bases, with 16 bases between. In DNA form, the CDR3 reads TGCAGCGACCTGCGCAGGCCTAGCTCCTACGAGCAGTACTTC. Encoded protein: CSDLRRPSSYEQYF.

The rearrangement uses TRBV20-1 and TRBJ2-1, with TRBD2 matching over 9 bases. This CDR3 is 15 amino acids long. V lost 4 bases, J lost 2 bases, and 6 bases stayed unmatched. Germline V gene data show CDR1 as DFQATT and CDR2 as SNEGSKA (reference sequence). The CDR3 loop reads CSAKPGLAAYNEQFF. The DNA for the CDR3 is TGCAGTGCTAAACCGGGACTAGCAGCCTACAATGAGCAGTTCTTC.

This chain links TRBV29-1 with TRBJ2-7; tentatively, D is TRBD2 (6 bases). Trimming shortened V by 4 bases and J by 4 bases, and 14 bases separated the two germline ends. CDR1 and CDR2 (germline): SQVTM, ANQGSEA. This CDR3 is built from 13 residues. DNA of the CDR3: TGCAGCGTTGTACGGAGGGTACCTTACGAGCAGTACTTC. Its protein is CSVVRRVPYEQYF.